The sequence of this T cell receptor (beta chain) was determined in a study of blood T cell repertoires in COVID-19. V lost 3 bases, J lost 2 bases, and 11 bases lay in between. The germline gives CDR1 WSHSY, CDR2 SAAADI. The CDR3 is 14 amino acids. Original processing notes: Amplifying reference gene primers gave estimates of nucleated cell counts. Data came from immunoSEQ multiplex PCR; TCRdb stores just in-frame clones and leaves some out. That table gives V, J and clone size, and the DNA gave D and trimming. The data contain around 170,000 clones, 88% of them seen just once; the ten biggest clones take up about 4%.

The V and J genes are TRBV10-2 and TRBJ2-7, with D possibly being TRBD2 (6 bases). Specimen: peripheral blood. This sequence was found in a woman in her thirties with acute or convalescent COVID-19. CDR3 residues: CASSDGGSPYEQYF. Here the CDR3 DNA reads TGCGCCAGCAGTGATGGAGGGAGCCCCTACGAGCAGTACTTC.